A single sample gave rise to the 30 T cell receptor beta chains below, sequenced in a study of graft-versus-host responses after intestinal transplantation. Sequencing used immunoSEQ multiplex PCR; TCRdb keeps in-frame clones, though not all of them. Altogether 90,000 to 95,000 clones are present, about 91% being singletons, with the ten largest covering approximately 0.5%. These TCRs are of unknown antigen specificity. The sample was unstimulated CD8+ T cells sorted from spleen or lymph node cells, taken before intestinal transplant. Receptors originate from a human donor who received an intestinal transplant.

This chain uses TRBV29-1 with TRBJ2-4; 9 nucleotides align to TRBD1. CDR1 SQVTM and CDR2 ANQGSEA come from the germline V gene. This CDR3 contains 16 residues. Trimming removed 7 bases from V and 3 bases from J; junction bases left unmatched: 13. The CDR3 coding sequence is TGCAGCGCCTTTCCCGGGACAGGGCCACACAAAAACATTCAGTACTTC. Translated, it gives CSAFPGTGPHKNIQYF.

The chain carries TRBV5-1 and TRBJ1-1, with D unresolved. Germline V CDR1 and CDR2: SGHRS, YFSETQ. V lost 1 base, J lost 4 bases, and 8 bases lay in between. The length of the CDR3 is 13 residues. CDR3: CASSLSGGTEAFF. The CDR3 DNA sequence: TGCGCCAGCAGCTTGAGTGGAGGCACTGAAGCTTTCTTT.

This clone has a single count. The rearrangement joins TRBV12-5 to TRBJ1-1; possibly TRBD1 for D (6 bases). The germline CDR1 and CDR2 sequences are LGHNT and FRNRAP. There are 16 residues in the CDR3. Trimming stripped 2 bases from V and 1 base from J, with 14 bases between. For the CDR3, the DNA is TGTGCTAGTGGTTTGCCACGCTCAGGGGAGAACACTGAAGCTTTCTTT. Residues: CASGLPRSGENTEAFF.

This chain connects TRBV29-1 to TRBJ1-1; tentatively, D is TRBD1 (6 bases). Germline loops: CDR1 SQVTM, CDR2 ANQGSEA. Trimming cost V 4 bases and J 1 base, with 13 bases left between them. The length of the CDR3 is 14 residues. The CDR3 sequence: CSVGTGTPNTEAFF. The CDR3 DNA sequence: TGCAGCGTTGGAACCGGGACACCGAACACTGAAGCTTTCTTT.

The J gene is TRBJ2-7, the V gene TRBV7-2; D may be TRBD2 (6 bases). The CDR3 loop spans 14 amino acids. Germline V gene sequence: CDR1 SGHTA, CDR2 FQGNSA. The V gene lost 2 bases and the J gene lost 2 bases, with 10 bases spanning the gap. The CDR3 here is CASSLSWGAYEQYF. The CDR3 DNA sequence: TGTGCCAGCAGCTTAAGTTGGGGGGCCTACGAGCAGTACTTC.

As DNA, the CDR3 is TGTGCCAGCAGCGTACAGCGGGAGGGCCCCGACACCGGGGAGCTGTTTTTT. Translating gives CASSVQREGPDTGELFF. The V and J genes are TRBV9 and TRBJ2-2; 10 nucleotides line up with TRBD2. The V gene end was trimmed by 1 base and the J gene end by 3 bases; junction bases not matched to a gene: 6. The CDR3 totals 17 residues. CDR1 and CDR2 from the germline V gene are SGDLS and YYNGEE.

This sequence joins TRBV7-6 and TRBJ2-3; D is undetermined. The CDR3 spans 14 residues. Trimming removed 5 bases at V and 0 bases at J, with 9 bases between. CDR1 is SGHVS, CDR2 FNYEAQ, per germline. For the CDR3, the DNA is TGTGCCAGCAGCCATGCGAGCAGCACAGATACGCAGTATTTT. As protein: CASSHASSTDTQYF.

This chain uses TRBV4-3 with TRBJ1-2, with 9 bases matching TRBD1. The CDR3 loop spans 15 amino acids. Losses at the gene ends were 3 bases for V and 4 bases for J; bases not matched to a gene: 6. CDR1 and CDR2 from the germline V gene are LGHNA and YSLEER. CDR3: CASSQDRDRAYGYTF. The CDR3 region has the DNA TGCGCCAGCAGCCAGGACCGGGACAGGGCCTATGGCTACACCTTC.

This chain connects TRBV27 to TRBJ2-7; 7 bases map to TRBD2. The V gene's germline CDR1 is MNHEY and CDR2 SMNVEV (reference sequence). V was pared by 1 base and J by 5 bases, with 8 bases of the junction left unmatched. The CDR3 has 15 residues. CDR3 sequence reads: CASSLFYGLEDEQYF. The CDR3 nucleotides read TGTGCCAGCAGTTTATTCTACGGACTAGAGGACGAGCAGTACTTC.

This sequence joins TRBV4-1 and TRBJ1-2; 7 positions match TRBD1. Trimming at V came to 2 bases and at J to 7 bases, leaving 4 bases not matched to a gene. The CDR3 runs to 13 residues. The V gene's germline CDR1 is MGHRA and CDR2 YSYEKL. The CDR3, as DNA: TGCGCCAGCAGCCAAAGGGGGCGCGGTGGCTACACCTTC. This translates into CASSQRGRGGYTF.

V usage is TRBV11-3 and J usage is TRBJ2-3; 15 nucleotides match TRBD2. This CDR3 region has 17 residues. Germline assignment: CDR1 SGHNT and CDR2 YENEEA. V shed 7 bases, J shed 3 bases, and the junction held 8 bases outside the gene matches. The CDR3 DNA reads TGTGCCAGCATCACTCCCGGGACTAGCGGGGGGACAGATACGCAGTATTTT. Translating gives CASITPGTSGGTDTQYF.

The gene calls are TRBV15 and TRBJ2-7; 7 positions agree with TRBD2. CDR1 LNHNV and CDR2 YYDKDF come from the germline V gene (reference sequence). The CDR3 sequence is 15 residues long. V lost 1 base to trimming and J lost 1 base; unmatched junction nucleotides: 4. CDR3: CATSRGVAGSYEQYF. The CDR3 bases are TGTGCCACCAGCAGAGGGGTAGCGGGTTCCTACGAGCAGTACTTC.

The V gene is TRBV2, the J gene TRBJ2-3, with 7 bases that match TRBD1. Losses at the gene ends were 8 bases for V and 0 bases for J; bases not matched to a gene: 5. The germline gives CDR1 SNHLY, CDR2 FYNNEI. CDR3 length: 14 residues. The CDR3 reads CASLGTASTDTQYF. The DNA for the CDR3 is TGTGCCAGCCTGGGGACAGCAAGCACAGATACGCAGTATTTT.

The CDR3 here is CASSLDGGGSTEAFF. The CDR3 nucleotides read TGCGCCAGCAGCCTAGATGGGGGAGGGAGCACTGAAGCTTTCTTT. This chain connects TRBV4-1 to TRBJ1-1, with D maybe TRBD1 (5 bases). This CDR3 is built from 15 residues. Germline V gene data show CDR1 as MGHRA and CDR2 as YSYEKL. Trimming removed 4 bases from V and 4 bases from J, with 16 bases in between.

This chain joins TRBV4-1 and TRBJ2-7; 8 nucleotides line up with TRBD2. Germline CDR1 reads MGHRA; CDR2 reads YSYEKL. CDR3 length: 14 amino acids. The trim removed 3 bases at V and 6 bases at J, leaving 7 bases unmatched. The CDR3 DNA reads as TGCGCCAGCAGCCAGGAGCCGACTAGCGCCGAGCAGTACTTC. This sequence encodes CASSQEPTSAEQYF.

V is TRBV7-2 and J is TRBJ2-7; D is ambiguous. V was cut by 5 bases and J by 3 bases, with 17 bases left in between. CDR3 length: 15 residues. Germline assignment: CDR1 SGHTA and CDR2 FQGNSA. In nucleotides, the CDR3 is TGTGCCAGCAGCCTTGCTTTTGGCGGCTTCTACGAGCAGTACTTC. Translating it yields CASSLAFGGFYEQYF.

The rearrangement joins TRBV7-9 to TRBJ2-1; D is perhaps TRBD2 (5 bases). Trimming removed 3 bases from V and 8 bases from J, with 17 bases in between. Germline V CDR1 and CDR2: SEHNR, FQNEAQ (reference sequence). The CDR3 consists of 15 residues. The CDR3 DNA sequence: TGTGCCAGCAGCTTTTTGTACGGAGGAATCGATGAGCAGTTCTTC. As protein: CASSFLYGGIDEQFF.

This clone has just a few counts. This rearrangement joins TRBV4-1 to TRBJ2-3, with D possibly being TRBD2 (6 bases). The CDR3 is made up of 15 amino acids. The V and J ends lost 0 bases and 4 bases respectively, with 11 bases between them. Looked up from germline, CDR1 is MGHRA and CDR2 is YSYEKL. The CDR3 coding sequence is TGCGCCAGCAGCCAAGAGACTAGTCGGTCAGATACGCAGTATTTT. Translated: CASSQETSRSDTQYF.

The CDR3 coding sequence is TGTGCCAGCAGTTATGGTTTGGGGCCTGAAGCTTTCTTT. Translating gives CASSYGLGPEAFF. The chain is built from TRBV6-5 and TRBJ1-1; D possibly corresponds to TRBD1 (5 bases). Trimming pared 3 bases from V and 6 bases from J, leaving 11 bases between. Germline loops: CDR1 MNHEY, CDR2 SVGAGI. The CDR3 covers 13 residues.

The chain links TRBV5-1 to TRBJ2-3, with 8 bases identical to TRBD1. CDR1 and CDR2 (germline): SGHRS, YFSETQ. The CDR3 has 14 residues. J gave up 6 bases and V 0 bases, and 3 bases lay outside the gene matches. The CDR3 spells CASSLVTGGDTQYF. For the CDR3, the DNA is TGCGCCAGCAGCTTGGTTACAGGGGGGGATACGCAGTATTTT.

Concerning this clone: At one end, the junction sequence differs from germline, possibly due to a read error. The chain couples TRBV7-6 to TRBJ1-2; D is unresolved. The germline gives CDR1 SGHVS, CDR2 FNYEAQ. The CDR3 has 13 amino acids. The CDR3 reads CASSLVENSGYTF. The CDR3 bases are TGTGCCAGCAGCTTAGTCGAAAACTCTGGCTACACCTTC.

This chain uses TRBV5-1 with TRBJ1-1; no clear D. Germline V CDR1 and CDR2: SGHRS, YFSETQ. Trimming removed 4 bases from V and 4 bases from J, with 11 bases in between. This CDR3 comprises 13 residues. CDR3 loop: CASSPGDGTEAFF. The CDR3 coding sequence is TGCGCCAGCAGCCCCGGAGACGGCACTGAAGCTTTCTTT.

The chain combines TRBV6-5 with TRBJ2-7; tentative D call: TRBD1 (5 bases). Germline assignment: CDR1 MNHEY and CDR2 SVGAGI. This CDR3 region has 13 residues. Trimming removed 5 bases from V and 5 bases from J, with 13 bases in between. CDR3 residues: CASSPQGPHEQYF. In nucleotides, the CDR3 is TGTGCCAGCAGTCCCCAGGGCCCTCACGAGCAGTACTTC.

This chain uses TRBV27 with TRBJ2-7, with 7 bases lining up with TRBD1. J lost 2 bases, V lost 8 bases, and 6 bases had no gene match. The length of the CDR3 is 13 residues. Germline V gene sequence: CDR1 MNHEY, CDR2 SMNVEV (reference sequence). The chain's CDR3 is CASGYGTAYEQYF. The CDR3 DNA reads TGTGCCAGCGGCTATGGGACAGCCTACGAGCAGTACTTC.

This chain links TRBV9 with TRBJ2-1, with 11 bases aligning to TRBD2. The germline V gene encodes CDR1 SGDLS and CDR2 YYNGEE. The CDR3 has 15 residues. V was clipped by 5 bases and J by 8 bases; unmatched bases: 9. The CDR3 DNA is TGTGCCAGCAGGTCCGCTAGCGGGGGGCAGGATGAGCAGTTCTTC. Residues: CASRSASGGQDEQFF.

CDR3 DNA: TGTGCCAGCAGCCTAGGGGACAGGGACTATGGCTACACCTTC. Translated, it gives CASSLGDRDYGYTF. The chain links TRBV6-5 to TRBJ1-2, with 9 nucleotides matching TRBD1. Looked up from germline, CDR1 is MNHEY and CDR2 is SVGAGI. The CDR3 consists of 14 residues. The J segment lost 3 bases and the V segment lost 6 bases, leaving 5 bases of the junction unmatched.

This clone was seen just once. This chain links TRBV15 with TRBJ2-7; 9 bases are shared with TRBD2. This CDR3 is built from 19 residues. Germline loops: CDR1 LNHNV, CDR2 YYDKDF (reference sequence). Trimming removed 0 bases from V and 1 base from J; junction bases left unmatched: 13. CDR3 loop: CATSRDLSRGLAPSYEQYF. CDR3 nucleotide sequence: TGTGCCACCAGCAGAGATCTCTCTCGTGGACTAGCGCCATCCTACGAGCAGTACTTC.

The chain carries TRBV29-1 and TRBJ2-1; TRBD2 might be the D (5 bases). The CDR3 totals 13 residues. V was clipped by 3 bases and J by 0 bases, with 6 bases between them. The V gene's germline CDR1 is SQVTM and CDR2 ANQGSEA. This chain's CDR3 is CSVDRGSYNEQFF. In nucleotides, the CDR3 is TGCAGCGTTGATCGGGGCTCCTACAATGAGCAGTTCTTC.

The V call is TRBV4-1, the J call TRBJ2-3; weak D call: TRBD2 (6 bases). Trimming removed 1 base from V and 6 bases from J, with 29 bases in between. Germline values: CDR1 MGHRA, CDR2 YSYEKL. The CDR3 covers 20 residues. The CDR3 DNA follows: TGCGCCAGCAGCCAAGTCTGGGTCGGAGGGGTATCTGTGACGATTGATACGCAGTATTTT. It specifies CASSQVWVGGVSVTIDTQYF.

The CDR3 is CSVDRAPDTQYF. The CDR3, as DNA: TGCAGCGTTGACAGGGCCCCAGATACGCAGTATTTT. V gene TRBV29-1 combines with J gene TRBJ2-3; tentative D call: TRBD1 (5 bases). The germline gives CDR1 SQVTM, CDR2 ANQGSEA. Trimming pared 3 bases from V and 4 bases from J, leaving 8 bases between. There are 12 residues in the CDR3.